Below are 10 T cell receptor beta chains sequenced from a single sample in a study of tissue T cells after allogeneic stem cell transplantation. Using immunoSEQ multiplex PCR, the repertoire was profiled, and TCRdb retains in-frame clones only, with some absent. There are some 4,000 clones in the sample; roughly 51% occur only once, and 8% to 9% lies in the top ten. As for time point: mouse harvest day 7 after allogeneic transplant. Mouse grafts combined 10^7 T-cell-depleted bone marrow cells with 10^6 splenic CD5+ T cells. The sample taken for sequencing was lymph node tissue. All receptors derive from a female BALB/c mouse given C57BL/6 T cells with graft-versus-host disease after an allogeneic hematopoietic cell transplant.

In regard to this clone: Gene names follow the mouse nomenclature. The CDR3 goes on 1 residue after the read ends, and that part is filled in from the germline J gene. V usage is TRBV26 and J usage is TRBJ2-2, with D possibly matching TRBD1 (5 bases). This CDR3 spans 14 amino acids. The germline V and J ends were trimmed by 6 bases and 1 base, with 9 bases remaining between them. CDR1 is KGHPV, CDR2 FQNQEV, per germline (reference sequence). CDR3 sequence: CASSLRVNTGQLYF. Partial CDR3 DNA: TGTGCCAGCAGCCTCAGGGTAAACACCGGGCAGCTCTAC.

Regarding this clone: These gene names are mouse names. The read halts 1 residue ahead of the CDR3 end, with the missing end drawn from the germline J gene. V and J are TRBV12-2 and TRBJ2-1; 7 bases agree with TRBD1. Germline assignment: CDR1 SGHLS and CDR2 HYDKME. The length of the CDR3 is 15 residues. V shed 2 bases, J shed 3 bases, and the junction held 6 bases outside the gene matches. The part of the CDR3 DNA that was read is TGTGCCAGCTCTCCCCACAGGGGTGGCTATGCTGAGCAGTTC. Protein: CASSPHRGGYAEQF. The whole CDR3 reads CASSPHRGGYAEQFF.

This clone has only one observation. Gene names refer to mouse genes. The read comes to an end 1 residue before the CDR3 does, leaving the germline J gene to fill in the end. V and J are TRBV17 and TRBJ2-5; D tentatively reads TRBD1 or TRBD2 (7 bases each). V lost 3 bases, J lost 0 bases, and 16 bases lay in between. The CDR3 runs 17 residues. The germline gives CDR1 MNHDT, CDR2 YYDKIL. CDR3 region: CASSSPSGGGNQDTQYF. CDR3 DNA, as far as it was read: TGTGCTAGCAGTAGCCCCTCAGGGGGGGGGAACCAAGACACCCAGTAC.

By sample share, this clone is large. Mouse germline and gene names are used. The CDR3 loop is CASSLYNYAEQFF. CDR3 bases read: TGTGCCAGCAGTCTGTACAACTATGCTGAGCAGTTC. V gene TRBV24 combines with J gene TRBJ2-1; D remains unclear. The read ends 1 residue shy of where the CDR3 ends; the end is completed using the germline J gene. The CDR3 loop spans 13 amino acids. V lost 0 bases and J 1 base, leaving 1 base between the germline ends. Germline lookup yields CDR1 KGHTA and CDR2 FRNEEI.

As for this clone: Mouse gene names and germline throughout. The CDR3 end is not reached by the read, which stops 1 residue before it; the germline J gene fills it in. The chain combines TRBV15 with TRBJ2-4; 10 nucleotides line up with TRBD2. Germline V gene sequence: CDR1 SGHND, CDR2 FRSKSL. The length of the CDR3 is 15 residues. V was pared by 6 bases and J by 1 base, with 4 bases of the junction left unmatched. The CDR3 loop is CASRGTGARQNTLYF. The CDR3 DNA, read in part, is TGTGCCAGCAGAGGGACTGGGGCGCGTCAAAACACCTTGTAC.

On this clone itself: Genes here carry mouse names. The read comes to an end 1 residue before the CDR3 does, leaving the germline J gene to fill in the end. This chain links TRBV19 with TRBJ2-4; tentatively, D is TRBD1 (6 bases). This CDR3 is built from 14 residues. V was pared by 4 bases and J by 0 bases, with 9 bases between. Germline CDR1 FNHDT, CDR2 SITEND (reference sequence). The CDR3 DNA, read in part, is TGTGCCAGCAGTCCCGGGACAAGTCAAAACACCTTGTAC. Protein: CASSPGTSQNTLY. In full, the CDR3 is CASSPGTSQNTLYF.

Turning to this clone: The gene names here belong to mouse. The CDR3 goes on 1 residue after the read ends, and that part is filled in from the germline J gene. This chain connects TRBV5 to TRBJ2-3, with D possibly being TRBD1 (6 bases). The length of the CDR3 is 15 residues. Germline assignment: CDR1 LGHNA and CDR2 YNLKQL (reference sequence). Trimming removed 5 bases from V and 0 bases from J, with 12 bases in between. The part of the CDR3 DNA that was read is TGTGCCAGCAGCTATACAGGGTCTAGTGCAGAAACGCTGTAT. This encodes CASSYTGSSAETLY. From start to end, the CDR3 is CASSYTGSSAETLYF.

As for this clone: Gene names are the mouse ones. The sequence runs out 1 residue before the end of the CDR3; the remainder is reconstructed from the germline J gene. The gene calls are TRBV13-3 and TRBJ2-1, with TRBD2 identical over 9 bases. The CDR3 is made up of 15 amino acids. V shed 4 bases, J shed 0 bases, and the junction held 2 bases outside the gene matches. The germline V gene encodes CDR1 NNHDY and CDR2 SYVADS. This chain's CDR3 is CASSPDWGNYAEQFF. Incomplete CDR3 DNA: TGTGCCAGCAGTCCGGACTGGGGTAACTATGCTGAGCAGTTC.

About this clone: The gene symbols are mouse symbols. The CDR3 end lies 1 residue beyond the end of the read and is filled in from the germline J gene. V is TRBV13-2 and J is TRBJ2-5; D ambiguous. The CDR3 consists of 14 residues. V lost 0 bases and J lost 3, with 8 bases in between. The germline V gene has CDR1 NNHNN and CDR2 SYGAGS (reference sequence). CDR3 DNA, as far as it was read: TGTGCCAGCGGTGATGCTCGGTCACAAGACACCCAGTAC. Translated: CASGDARSQDTQY. From start to end, the CDR3 is CASGDARSQDTQYF.

As regards this clone: Gene labels here are mouse ones. The read terminates 1 residue ahead of where the CDR3 ends, so the germline J gene completes it. This rearrangement joins TRBV16 to TRBJ2-7; TRBD2 matches at 12 bases. From germline, CDR1 is SGHSA and CDR2 FRNQAP. The J segment lost 7 bases and the V segment lost 3 bases, leaving 4 bases of the junction unmatched. The CDR3 runs to 14 residues. CDR3 protein: CASSFDWGGREQYF. CDR3 DNA, as far as it was read: TGTGCAAGCAGCTTTGACTGGGGGGGCCGGGAACAGTAC.